The 15 T cell receptor beta chains below all came from one sample that was sequenced in a study of T-cell reconstitution after alpha-beta-depleted transplantation in children. Unique molecular identifiers were incorporated during preparation of the TCRbeta library. TCRdb fed the PCR reads into MiXCR, producing one record per CDR3 protein. The sample holds 45,000 to 55,000 distinct CDR3 sequences, about 9% seen once. The sample was PBMCs, mostly from graft donor cells, taken 60 days after TCRalphabeta/CD19-depleted stem cell transplant. The receptors come from a male patient aged 2 to 9 who had a stem cell transplant for chronic granulomatous disease, so the T cells may come from the graft donor.

The rearrangement joins TRBV20-1 to TRBJ1-4; D not certain. The CDR3 has 13 residues. With 3 bases removed from V and 6 bases from J, the gap between germline ends came to 11 bases. From germline, CDR1 is DFQATT and CDR2 SNEGSKA (reference sequence). As DNA, the CDR3 is TGCAGTGCTAGCCCTGCGGGGTATGAAAAACTGTTTTTT. It codes for CSASPAGYEKLFF.

This clonotype came up many times. This chain connects TRBV20-1 to TRBJ1-6, with D possibly TRBD1 on 6 matching bases. V was pared by 2 bases and J by 9 bases, with 14 bases between. The CDR3 contains 14 residues. Germline V CDR1 and CDR2: DFQATT, SNEGSKA (reference sequence). CDR3 region: CSARSGGGSSPLHF. The DNA of the CDR3 is TGCAGTGCTAGAAGTGGGGGGGGCAGTTCACCCCTCCACTTT.

This clonotype was seen many times. This sequence joins TRBV11-3 and TRBJ2-7; D may be TRBD2 (6 bases). V was trimmed by 5 bases and J by 6 bases, leaving 14 bases between them. Germline CDR1 and CDR2: SGHNT and YENEEA. This CDR3 region has 13 residues. The CDR3 coding sequence is TGTGCCAGCAGCCCATCCCGGAGGGCCGAGCAGTACTTC. Translated: CASSPSRRAEQYF. The full variable domain, its missing parts supplied by reference TRBV11-3 and TRBJ2-7, is EAGVVQSPRYKIIEKKQPVAFWCNPISGHNTLYWYLQNLGQGPELLIRYENEEAVDDSQLPKDRFSAERLKGVDSTLKIQPAELGDSAVYLCASSPSRRAEQYFGPGTRLTVT.

This clonotype has ten or more counts. The V gene is TRBV10-3, the J gene TRBJ2-1, with TRBD1 matching over 8 bases. CDR3 length: 14 residues. Germline V gives CDR1 ENHRY, CDR2 SYGVKD. The J segment lost 7 bases and the V segment lost 10 bases, leaving 12 bases of the junction unmatched. The CDR3 here is CATSGGDLRNEQFF. CDR3 bases: TGTGCCACCTCAGGGGGCGACTTAAGGAATGAGCAGTTCTTC.

This clonotype has ten or more counts. This rearrangement joins TRBV29-1 to TRBJ1-1; D is uncertain. The CDR3 is made up of 12 amino acids. CDR1 and CDR2 (germline): SQVTM, ANQGSEA. V shed 5 bases and J shed 5 bases, with 12 bases lying between them. The CDR3 loop is CSVFPSRTEAFF. CDR3 sequence (DNA): TGCAGCGTTTTTCCAAGCCGGACTGAAGCTTTCTTT.

At least ten counts were recorded for this clonotype. CDR3 nucleotides: TGTGCCAGCAGCTCGGGGGTAGCGGGAGGGCCCTCTAAGCAGTACTTC. Protein product: CASSSGVAGGPSKQYF. The chain links TRBV6-5 to TRBJ2-7, with 11 bases lining up with TRBD2. This CDR3 has 16 amino acids. The V segment lost 6 bases and the J segment 8 bases; nucleotides outside the gene matches: 15. Germline V gene sequence: CDR1 MNHEY, CDR2 SVGAGI.

This clonotype occurred many times. This sequence joins TRBV6-1 and TRBJ2-7, with 10 bases aligning to TRBD1. The CDR3 loop spans 16 amino acids. The V and J ends lost 4 bases and 2 bases, in that order; junction bases with no gene match: 8. CDR1 MNHNS and CDR2 SASEGT come from the germline V gene. CDR3: CASSGIRDRGPYEQYF. In nucleotides, the CDR3 is TGTGCCAGCAGTGGAATCCGGGACAGGGGCCCCTACGAGCAGTACTTC.

This clonotype occurred many times. The chain recombines TRBV7-2 with TRBJ2-5; no reliable D call. Germline V gene lookup returns CDR1 SGHTA and CDR2 FQGNSA. CDR3 size: 12 residues. Trimming shortened V by 5 bases and J by 4 bases, and 8 bases separated the two germline ends. Here the CDR3 reads CASSTPPETQYF. The CDR3 DNA follows: TGTGCCAGCAGCACCCCCCCAGAGACCCAGTACTTC. Using reference TRBV7-2 and TRBJ2-5 for the parts outside the CDR3, the full variable domain is GAGVSQSPSNKVTEKGKDVELRCDPISGHTALYWYRQSLGQGLEFLIYFQGNSAPDKSGLPSDRFSAERTGGSVSTLTIQRTQQEDSAVYLCASSTPPETQYFGPGTRLLVL.

This clonotype was seen only a few times. This rearrangement joins TRBV27 to TRBJ2-4; tentative D call: TRBD2 (5 bases). This CDR3 spans 12 amino acids. CDR1 and CDR2 (germline): MNHEY, SMNVEV (reference sequence). V dropped 8 bases and J dropped 8 bases, with 13 bases sitting between them. CDR3 nucleotide sequence: TGTGCCAGCGGAGGACCCGGGGACATTCAGTACTTC. Protein: CASGGPGDIQYF.

This clonotype was counted many times. This chain uses TRBV7-2 with TRBJ2-1, with 9 bases matching TRBD2. Germline CDR1 is SGHTA and CDR2 is FQGNSA. The J segment lost 8 bases and the V segment lost 3 bases, leaving 11 bases of the junction unmatched. The CDR3 loop spans 16 amino acids. CDR3 sequence: CASSFLAQREAHEQFF. The CDR3 DNA follows: TGTGCCAGCAGCTTTTTGGCCCAGCGGGAGGCCCATGAGCAGTTCTTC.

This clonotype was counted between two and nine times. The genes are TRBV28 and TRBJ2-7; 7 nucleotides agree with TRBD2. This CDR3 comprises 16 residues. The germline gives CDR1 MDHEN, CDR2 SYDVKM. V was pared by 4 bases and J by 7 bases, with 16 bases of the junction left unmatched. CDR3 in amino acids: CASSSGAGAVPREQYF. Here the CDR3 DNA reads TGTGCCAGCAGTTCTGGGGCGGGAGCGGTCCCTAGGGAGCAGTACTTC.

The V gene is TRBV20-1, the J gene TRBJ1-2; no clear D. The CDR3 spans 15 residues. CDR1 is DFQATT, CDR2 SNEGSKA, per germline (reference sequence). Trimming took 6 bases from V and 4 from J, leaving 21 bases between them. The CDR3 sequence: CSAERASMWGYGYTF. Written as DNA, the CDR3 is TGCAGTGCCGAAAGGGCGTCCATGTGGGGCTATGGCTACACCTTC.

This clonotype was recorded many times. The chain joins TRBV24-1 to TRBJ2-1, with 8 positions matching TRBD2. The V gene end was trimmed by 5 bases and the J gene end by 10 bases; junction bases not matched to a gene: 9. In germline, CDR1 is KGHDR, CDR2 SFDVKD. This CDR3 has 14 amino acids. The CDR3 reads CATSGETSVGEQFF. For the CDR3, the DNA is TGTGCCACCAGTGGTGAGACTAGCGTAGGGGAGCAGTTCTTC.

This chain joins TRBV15 and TRBJ2-7; the D gene is possibly TRBD1 (6 bases). Germline-derived CDR1 and CDR2 are LNHNV and YYDKDF (reference sequence). V lost 1 base, J lost 2 bases, and 9 bases lay in between. This CDR3 has 14 residues. The CDR3 DNA reads as TGTGCCACCAGCAGAGTGCCAGGGGCCTACGAGCAGTACTTC. Translation gives CATSRVPGAYEQYF.

This clonotype has a count of ten or more. This chain connects TRBV6-5 to TRBJ2-1, with D hard to call. V was cut by 2 bases and J by 4 bases, with 3 bases left in between. The CDR3 has 12 residues. CDR1 is MNHEY and CDR2 is SVGAGI in the germline V gene. DNA for the CDR3: TGTGCCAGCAGTTACGGGTACAATGAGCAGTTCTTC. Translating gives CASSYGYNEQFF.